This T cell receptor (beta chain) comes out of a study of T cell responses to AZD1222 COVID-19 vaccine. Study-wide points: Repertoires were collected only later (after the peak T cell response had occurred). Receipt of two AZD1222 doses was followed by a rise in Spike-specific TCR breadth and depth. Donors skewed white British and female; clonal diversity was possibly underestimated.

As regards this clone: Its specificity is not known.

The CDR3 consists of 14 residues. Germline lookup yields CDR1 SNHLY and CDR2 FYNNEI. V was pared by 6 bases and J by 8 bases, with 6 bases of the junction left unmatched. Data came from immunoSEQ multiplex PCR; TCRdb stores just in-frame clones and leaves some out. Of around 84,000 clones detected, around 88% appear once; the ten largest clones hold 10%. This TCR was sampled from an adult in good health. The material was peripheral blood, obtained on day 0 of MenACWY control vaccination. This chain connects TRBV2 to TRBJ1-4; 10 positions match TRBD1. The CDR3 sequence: CASSRDRGSEKLFF. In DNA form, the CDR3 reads TGTGCCAGCAGCCGGGACAGGGGAAGCGAAAAACTGTTTTTT.